This entry lists 24 T cell receptor beta chains sequenced from one sample in a study of blood T cell repertoires in COVID-19. TCRdb keeps only in-frame clones here, not all; method: immunoSEQ multiplex PCR. The sample carries roughly 270,000 clones, approximately 82% recorded once. Sample: PBMCs or T cells enriched from blood (not recorded which). All receptors come from a man aged 40-49 years who had been exposed to COVID-19.

V gene TRBV7-9 combines with J gene TRBJ1-1; TRBD1 is a possible D gene (5 bases). V lost 4 bases and J lost 5, with 17 bases in between. Germline V gives CDR1 SEHNR, CDR2 FQNEAQ (reference sequence). This CDR3 has 15 residues. The DNA for the CDR3 is TGTGCCAGCAGCTCCCGGAGACGGGGGTCAACTGAAGCTTTCTTT. The encoded protein is CASSSRRRGSTEAFF. Supplemented by reference TRBV7-9 and TRBJ1-1, the full variable domain reads DTGVSQNPRHKITKRGQNVTFRCDPISEHNRLYWYRQTLGQGPEFLTYFQNEAQLEKSRLLSDRFSAERPKGSFSTLEIQRTEQGDSAMYLCASSSRRRGSTEAFFGQGTRLTVV.

V usage is TRBV24-1 and J usage is TRBJ2-1, with TRBD2 identical over 8 bases. Germline loops: CDR1 KGHDR, CDR2 SFDVKD. The V and J ends lost 5 bases and 4 bases, in that order; junction bases with no gene match: 9. The CDR3 consists of 16 residues. CDR3 coding DNA: TGTGCCACCAGTGGGCCCGCTAGCGGGCCTTACAATGAGCAGTTCTTC. Its translation: CATSGPASGPYNEQFF.

The chain couples TRBV18 to TRBJ1-2; D gene ambiguous. Deletions cut 3 bases from V and 5 bases from J, with 16 bases between. The CDR3 consists of 15 residues. Germline V CDR1 and CDR2: KGHSH, LQKENI. The CDR3 region has the DNA TGTGCCAGCTCACCTAGCCGGGAGCCCGGGTATGGCTACACCTTC. The encoded protein is CASSPSREPGYGYTF.

V is TRBV12-3 or TRBV12-4 and J is TRBJ2-7, with D unclear. The V end was cut by 3 bases, the J end by 5 bases, with 5 bases between. The CDR3 contains 11 residues. The CDR3 sequence: CASSFIHEQYF. CDR3 coding DNA: TGTGCCAGCAGTTTTATCCACGAGCAGTACTTC.

This clone occurred once. This rearrangement joins TRBV27 to TRBJ1-1; 7 nucleotides line up with TRBD1. This CDR3 spans 15 amino acids. V shed 6 bases, J shed 0 bases, and the junction held 7 bases outside the gene matches. Germline-derived CDR1 and CDR2 are MNHEY and SMNVEV (reference sequence). CDR3 DNA: TGTGCCAGCAGAGCGACAGGGCTCTTGAACACTGAAGCTTTCTTT. Residues: CASRATGLLNTEAFF.

The genes are TRBV5-1 and TRBJ2-1, with 13 bases lining up with TRBD2. CDR1 and CDR2 from the germline V gene are SGHRS and YFSETQ. The CDR3 covers 18 residues. V gave up 4 bases and J gave up 0 bases; unmatched junction bases: 7. CDR3 sequence (DNA): TGCGCCAGCAGCGAGGGGACTAGCGGGAAGAGCTCCTACAATGAGCAGTTCTTC. This gives the protein CASSEGTSGKSSYNEQFF.

This clone has a handful of counts. The genes are TRBV21-1 and TRBJ2-4; no DNA check was done on the table's D call, TRBD1. TRBV21-1 is a recognized pseudogene. CDR3 size: 16 residues. The CDR3 coding sequence is TGTGCCAGCAGCCCACTGGACAGACTAGCCAAAAACATTCAGTACTTC. Translating it yields CASSPLDRLAKNIQYF.

The rearrangement uses TRBV4-2 and TRBJ1-3; no definite D call. V lost 0 bases and J 5 bases, leaving 11 bases between the germline ends. This CDR3 has 15 residues. Germline CDR1 reads LGHNA; CDR2 reads YNFKEQ. CDR3 bases: TGTGCCAGCAGCCAAGAAACCGGGGAGAGAAACACCATATATTTT. Its translation is CASSQETGERNTIYF.

The chain employs TRBV20-1 and TRBJ2-3; no definite D call. The V gene's germline CDR1 is DFQATT and CDR2 SNEGSKA (reference sequence). The CDR3 spans 11 residues. Trimming left V 5 bases short and J 0 bases short, with 3 bases between. This CDR3 reads CSALSTDTQYF. The CDR3 DNA reads as TGCAGTGCTCTGAGCACAGATACGCAGTATTTT.

The J gene is TRBJ2-1, the V gene TRBV18; TRBD1 is a possible D gene (5 bases). The CDR3 runs to 15 residues. CDR1 is KGHSH, CDR2 LQKENI, per germline. V lost 4 bases, J lost 4 bases, and 14 bases lay in between. The CDR3 loop is CASSRRWGPYNEQFF. The CDR3 region has the DNA TGTGCCAGCTCACGTCGGTGGGGCCCTTACAATGAGCAGTTCTTC.

The gene calls are TRBV18 and TRBJ2-7; TRBD1 matches at 8 bases. The V gene end was trimmed by 4 bases and the J gene end by 7 bases; junction bases not matched to a gene: 9. From germline, CDR1 is KGHSH and CDR2 LQKENI. The CDR3 spans 14 residues. CDR3 in amino acids: CASSQRDRPGEQYF. In DNA form, the CDR3 reads TGTGCCAGCTCACAACGGGACAGGCCAGGGGAGCAGTACTTC.

DNA for the CDR3: TGTGCCATCAGTGAGTACTACACCGGGGAGCTGTTTTTT. It encodes CAISEYYTGELFF. This sequence joins TRBV10-3 and TRBJ2-2; D gene unclear. The CDR3 is 13 residues long. Germline CDR1 reads ENHRY; CDR2 reads SYGVKD. Trimming removed 1 base from V and 3 bases from J, with 3 bases in between.

The chain recombines TRBV7-3 with TRBJ2-1, with 13 bases matching TRBD2. V dropped 5 bases and J dropped 8; count of bases not matched to a gene: 6. CDR1 SGHTA and CDR2 FQGTGA come from the germline V gene. This CDR3 spans 15 amino acids. The CDR3, as DNA: TGTGCCAGCAGCGGCGGACTAGCGGGAGCCGATGAGCAGTTCTTC. Protein: CASSGGLAGADEQFF.

This clone was seen more than once but under ten times. The chain is built from TRBV6-1 and TRBJ2-1, with 16 bases identical to TRBD2. After removal of 3 bases from V and 9 bases from J, the junction contained 5 bases not matched to a gene. Germline V gene lookup returns CDR1 MNHNS and CDR2 SASEGT. This CDR3 region has 16 residues. Written as DNA, the CDR3 is TGTGCCAGCAGTGATGCCGGGACTAGCGGGAGGGTTGAGCAGTTCTTC. It encodes CASSDAGTSGRVEQFF.

This clone has just one count. This rearrangement joins TRBV7-9 to TRBJ1-1, with 9 bases identical to TRBD1. The CDR3 length is 16 residues. J lost 1 base, V lost 1 base, and 4 bases had no gene match. The germline CDR1 and CDR2 sequences are SEHNR and FQNEAQ (reference sequence). In nucleotides, the CDR3 is TGTGCCAGCAGCTTAGAGGGACAGGGTGGGAACACTGAAGCTTTCTTT. It translates to CASSLEGQGGNTEAFF.

CDR3 sequence (DNA): TGTGCCAGCAGCACCGGGTCCTGGTACGAGCAGTACTTC. Protein sequence: CASSTGSWYEQYF. The genes are TRBV27 and TRBJ2-7; D is unresolved. The germline V gene encodes CDR1 MNHEY and CDR2 SMNVEV (reference sequence). V dropped 6 bases and J dropped 4 bases, with 13 bases sitting between them. This CDR3 has 13 amino acids.

This chain uses TRBV25-1 with TRBJ2-4; 7 bases agree with TRBD1. Germline loops: CDR1 MGHDK, CDR2 SYGVNS. Trimming took 6 bases from V and 7 from J; bases not matched to a gene: 3. CDR3 length: 12 amino acids. The CDR3 sequence is CASRATGNIQYF. In DNA, the CDR3 is TGTGCCAGCAGGGCGACAGGGAACATTCAGTACTTC.

The chain uses TRBV14 and TRBJ2-6, with 7 positions matching TRBD1. The germline CDR1 and CDR2 sequences are SGHDN and FVKESK. This CDR3 region has 18 residues. V trimming: 4 bases; J trimming: 0 bases; junction bases outside the gene matches: 9. CDR3 bases: TGTGCCAGCAGCCCTAGACAGGGAACCTACTCTGGGGCCAACGTCCTGACTTTC. This sequence encodes CASSPRQGTYSGANVLTF.

The rearrangement links TRBV7-9 to TRBJ1-1, with 8 positions matching TRBD1. With V trimmed by 6 bases and J by 2 bases, 14 bases remained unmatched. In germline, CDR1 is SEHNR, CDR2 FQNEAQ (reference sequence). The length of the CDR3 is 17 residues. In nucleotides, the CDR3 is TGTGCCAGCAGTTTACCTTTACTGACAGGGGATAACACTGAAGCTTTCTTT. Residues: CASSLPLLTGDNTEAFF. The full variable domain, its missing parts supplied by reference TRBV7-9 and TRBJ1-1, is DTGVSQNPRHKITKRGQNVTFRCDPISEHNRLYWYRQTLGQGPEFLTYFQNEAQLEKSRLLSDRFSAERPKGSFSTLEIQRTEQGDSAMYLCASSLPLLTGDNTEAFFGQGTRLTVV.

This clone was counted between two and nine times. The chain links TRBV6-5 to TRBJ1-2; D remains ambiguous. V lost 10 bases, J lost 2 bases, and 11 bases lay in between. The CDR3 contains 12 residues. CDR1 is MNHEY and CDR2 is SVGAGI in the germline V gene. CDR3 region: CANGRENYGYTF. The CDR3 nucleotides are TGTGCCAACGGACGGGAGAACTATGGCTACACCTTC.

This sequence joins TRBV7-9 and TRBJ1-3, with D tentatively TRBD1 (6 bases). V was clipped by 5 bases and J by 1 base, with 18 bases between them. The CDR3 spans 17 residues. The germline V gene encodes CDR1 SEHNR and CDR2 FQNEAQ (reference sequence). CDR3 loop: CASSPGGRGSSGNTIYF. Written as DNA, the CDR3 is TGTGCCAGCAGCCCAGGCGGGAGGGGGTCTTCTGGAAACACCATATATTTT.

The chain is built from TRBV5-8 and TRBJ2-4, with 11 bases matching TRBD2. Trimming at V came to 3 bases and at J to 10 bases, leaving 6 bases not matched to a gene. Germline-derived CDR1 and CDR2 are SGHTS and YDEGEE. The CDR3 has 14 residues. The CDR3 loop is CASSSGTSGWIQYF. CDR3 bases: TGTGCCAGCAGCTCAGGGACTAGCGGATGGATTCAGTACTTC.

V usage is TRBV15 and J usage is TRBJ1-6; perhaps TRBD1 as D (6 bases). CDR1 is LNHNV and CDR2 is YYDKDF in the germline V gene (reference sequence). V lost 1 base, J lost 16 bases, and 17 bases lay in between. The CDR3 has 14 residues. This CDR3 reads CATSRVGASRGLHF. The CDR3 DNA sequence: TGTGCCACCAGCAGAGTTGGGGCATCTAGGGGGCTCCACTTT.

This chain connects TRBV7-6 to TRBJ1-1; weak D call: TRBD1 (5 bases). The CDR3 sequence is 16 residues long. CDR1 is SGHVS and CDR2 is FNYEAQ in the germline V gene. V shed 1 base and J shed 0 bases, with 12 bases lying between them. The CDR3 coding sequence is TGTGCCAGCAGCTTAGAGTTAACAGGCCTGAACACTGAAGCTTTCTTT. It encodes CASSLELTGLNTEAFF.